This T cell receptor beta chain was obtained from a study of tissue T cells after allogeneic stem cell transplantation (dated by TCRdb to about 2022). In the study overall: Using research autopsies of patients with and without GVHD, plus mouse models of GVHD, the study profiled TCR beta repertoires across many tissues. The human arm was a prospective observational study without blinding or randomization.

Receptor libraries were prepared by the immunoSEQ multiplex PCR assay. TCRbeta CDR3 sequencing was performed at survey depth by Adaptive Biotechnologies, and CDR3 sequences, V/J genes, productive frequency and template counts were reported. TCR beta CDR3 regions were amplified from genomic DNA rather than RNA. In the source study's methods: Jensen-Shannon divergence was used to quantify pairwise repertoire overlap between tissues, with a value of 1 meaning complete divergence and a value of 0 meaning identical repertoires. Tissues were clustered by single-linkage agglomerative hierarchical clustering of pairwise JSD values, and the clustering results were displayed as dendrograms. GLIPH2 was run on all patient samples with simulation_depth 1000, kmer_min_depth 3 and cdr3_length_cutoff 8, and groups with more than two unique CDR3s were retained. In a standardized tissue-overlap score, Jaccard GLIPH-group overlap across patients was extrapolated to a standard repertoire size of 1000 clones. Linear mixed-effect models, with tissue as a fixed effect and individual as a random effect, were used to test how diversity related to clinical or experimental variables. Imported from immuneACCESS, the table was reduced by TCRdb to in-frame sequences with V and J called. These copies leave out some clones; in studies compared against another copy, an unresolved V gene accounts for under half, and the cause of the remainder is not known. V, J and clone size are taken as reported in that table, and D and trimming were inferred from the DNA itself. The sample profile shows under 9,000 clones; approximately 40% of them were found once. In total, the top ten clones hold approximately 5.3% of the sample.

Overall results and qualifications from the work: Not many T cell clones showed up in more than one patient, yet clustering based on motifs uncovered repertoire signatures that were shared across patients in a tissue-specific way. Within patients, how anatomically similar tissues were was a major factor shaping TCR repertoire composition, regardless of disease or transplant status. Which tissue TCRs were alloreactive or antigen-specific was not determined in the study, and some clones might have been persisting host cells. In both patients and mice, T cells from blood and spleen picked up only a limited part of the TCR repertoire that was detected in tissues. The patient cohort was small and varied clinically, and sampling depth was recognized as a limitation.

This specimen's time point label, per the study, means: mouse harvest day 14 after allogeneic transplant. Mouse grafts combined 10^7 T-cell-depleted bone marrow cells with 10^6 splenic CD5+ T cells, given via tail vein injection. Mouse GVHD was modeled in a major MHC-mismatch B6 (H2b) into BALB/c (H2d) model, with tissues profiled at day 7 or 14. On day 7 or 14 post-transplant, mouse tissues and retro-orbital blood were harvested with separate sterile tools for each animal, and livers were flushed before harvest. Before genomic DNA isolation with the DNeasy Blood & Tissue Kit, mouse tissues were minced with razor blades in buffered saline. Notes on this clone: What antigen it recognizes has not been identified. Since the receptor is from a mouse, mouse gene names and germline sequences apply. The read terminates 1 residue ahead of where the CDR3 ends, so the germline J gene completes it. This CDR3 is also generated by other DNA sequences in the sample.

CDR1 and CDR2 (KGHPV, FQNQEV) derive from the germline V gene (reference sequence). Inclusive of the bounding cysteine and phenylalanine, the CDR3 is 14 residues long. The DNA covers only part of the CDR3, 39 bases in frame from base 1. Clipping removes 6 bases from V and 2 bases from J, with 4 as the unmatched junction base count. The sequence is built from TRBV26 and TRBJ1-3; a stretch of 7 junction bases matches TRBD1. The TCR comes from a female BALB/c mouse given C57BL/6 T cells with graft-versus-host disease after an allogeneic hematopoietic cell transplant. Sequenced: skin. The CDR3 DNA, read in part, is TGTGCCAGCAGCCCTGACAGGGCTGGAAATACGCTCTAT. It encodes CASSPDRAGNTLY. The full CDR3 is CASSPDRAGNTLYF.